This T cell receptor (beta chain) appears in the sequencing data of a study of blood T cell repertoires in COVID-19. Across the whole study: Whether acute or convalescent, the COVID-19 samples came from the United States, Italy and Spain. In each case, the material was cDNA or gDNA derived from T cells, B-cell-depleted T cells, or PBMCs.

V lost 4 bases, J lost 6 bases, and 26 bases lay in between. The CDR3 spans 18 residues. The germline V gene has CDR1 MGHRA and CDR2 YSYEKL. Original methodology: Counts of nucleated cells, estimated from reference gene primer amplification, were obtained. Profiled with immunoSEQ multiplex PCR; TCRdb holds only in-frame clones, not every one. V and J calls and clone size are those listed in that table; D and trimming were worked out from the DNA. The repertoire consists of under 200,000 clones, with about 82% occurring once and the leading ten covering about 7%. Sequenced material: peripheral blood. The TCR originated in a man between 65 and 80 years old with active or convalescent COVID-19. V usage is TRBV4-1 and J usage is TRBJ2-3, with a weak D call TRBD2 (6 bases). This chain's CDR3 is CASSLRALVPSAMDTQYF. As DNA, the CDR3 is TGCGCCAGCAGCCTCAGGGCCCTTGTACCTAGCGCAATGGATACGCAGTATTTT.